The subject of this entry is one T cell receptor beta chain. The data are from a study of blood T cell repertoires in COVID-19. Study overall: Both acute and convalescent COVID-19 samples were obtained from the United States, Italy and Spain. Nucleic acid was either cDNA or gDNA, and it came from T cells, B-cell-depleted T cells, or PBMCs.

Produced via immunoSEQ multiplex PCR; TCRdb's table is partial and in-frame only. The table lists 200,000 to 250,000 clones, just over 85% of them singletons, with about 4% in the top ten. Germline values: CDR1 LNHDA, CDR2 SQIVND (reference sequence). Between the trimmed V and J ends, which lost 3 bases and 8 bases, there was a span of 17 bases. This CDR3 is 15 amino acids long. The gene calls are TRBV19 and TRBJ1-5; TRBD1 is a possible D gene (6 bases). The receptor was derived from a woman aged 40 to 50 with acute COVID-19. The sequenced sample was PBMCs or T cells enriched from blood (not recorded which). CDR3 loop: CASSIAGARREPQHF. Here the CDR3 DNA reads TGTGCCAGTAGTATTGCAGGGGCCCGGAGAGAGCCCCAGCATTTT.